These 28 T cell receptor beta chains originate from one sample sequenced in a study of OX40 agonist ivuxolimab in advanced cancers. Only in-frame clones appear in the TCRdb table, and some are missing; sequencing was by immunoSEQ multiplex PCR. Of about 48,000 clones in the sample, roughly 90% were seen once. The sequenced sample was CD4+ or CD8+ T cells sorted from blood, obtained in a trial of the OX40 agonist ivuxolimab. The receptors derive from an adult with an advanced solid tumor such as melanoma, head and neck, liver or kidney cancer.

The chain combines TRBV14 with TRBJ2-1, with D possibly matching TRBD1 (6 bases). CDR1 and CDR2 (germline): SGHDN, FVKESK. V was pared by 0 bases and J by 2 bases, with 11 bases between. There are 16 residues in the CDR3. CDR3 bases: TGTGCCAGCAGCCAAGAAATGGGGGCAACCTACAATGAGCAGTTCTTC. It encodes CASSQEMGATYNEQFF.

This chain connects TRBV6-4 to TRBJ1-1, with D perhaps matching TRBD1 (6 bases). The V and J ends lost 4 bases and 2 bases respectively, with 11 bases between them. The CDR3 has 14 amino acids. Germline V gives CDR1 MRHNA, CDR2 SNTAGT. The CDR3 nucleotides read TGTGCCAGCAGTGCAATACAGGGAAACACTGAAGCTTTCTTT. Translating gives CASSAIQGNTEAFF.

This clone showed up just once. V usage is TRBV7-9 and J usage is TRBJ2-2, with D perhaps matching TRBD1 (6 bases). The CDR3 extends over 14 amino acids. CDR1 SEHNR and CDR2 FQNEAQ come from the germline V gene (reference sequence). Deletions cut 5 bases from V and 6 bases from J, with 13 bases between. For the CDR3, the DNA is TGTGCCAGCAGCGATGGACAGTACCCCGGGGAGCTGTTTTTT. This codes for CASSDGQYPGELFF.

The rearrangement joins TRBV7-9 to TRBJ2-7; D not resolved. This CDR3 has 16 amino acids. Germline V gives CDR1 SEHNR, CDR2 FQNEAQ (reference sequence). The ends were cut back, 5 bases at V and 3 bases at J, with 20 bases in the middle. Here the CDR3 reads CASSRSIGPNLYEQYV. In DNA, the CDR3 is TGTGCCAGCAGCCGCTCCATAGGGCCGAACCTCTACGAGCAGTACGTC.

The chain combines TRBV7-2 with TRBJ1-4; D gene uncertain. The CDR3 extends over 19 amino acids. V was shortened by 1 base and J by 1 base, with 19 bases between the two germline ends. Germline CDR1 is SGHTA and CDR2 is FQGNSA. The CDR3 sequence: CASSLDPTIYVRTNEKLFF. DNA for the CDR3: TGTGCCAGCAGCTTAGATCCCACTATTTATGTGCGAACTAATGAAAAACTGTTTTTT.

This clone was seen once. The chain joins TRBV27 to TRBJ2-7, with 11 bases that match TRBD2. V lost 5 bases, J lost 5 bases, and 17 bases stayed unmatched. The CDR3 has 18 residues. CDR1 MNHEY and CDR2 SMNVEV come from the germline V gene (reference sequence). The chain's CDR3 is CASSLLSPLAGGGNEQYV. Here the CDR3 DNA reads TGTGCCAGCAGTCTCCTCTCCCCTCTAGCGGGGGGTGGTAACGAGCAGTACGTC.

This chain connects TRBV6-5 to TRBJ1-1, with D tentatively TRBD1 (6 bases). CDR1 is MNHEY, CDR2 SVGAGI, per germline. There are 15 residues in the CDR3. Trimming shortened V by 0 bases and J by 6 bases, and 14 bases separated the two germline ends. The CDR3 DNA reads TGTGCCAGCAGTTACTCAGGGGGGTTAGGCGCTGAAGCTTTCTTT. Amino acids: CASSYSGGLGAEAFF.

This chain uses TRBV28 with TRBJ1-4; the match to TRBD1 covers 8 bases. The germline V gene has CDR1 MDHEN and CDR2 SYDVKM. This CDR3 is 17 amino acids long. The J segment lost 7 bases and the V segment lost 9 bases, leaving 19 bases of the junction unmatched. CDR3 loop: CASYQDREDMMAEKLFF. The CDR3 DNA follows: TGTGCCAGTTACCAGGACAGGGAAGATATGATGGCTGAAAAACTGTTTTTT.

The chain joins TRBV2 to TRBJ1-6; TRBD1 might be the D (6 bases). The V and J ends lost 6 bases and 5 bases respectively, with 8 bases between them. The CDR3 sequence is 13 residues long. CDR1 and CDR2 (germline): SNHLY, FYNNEI. CDR3 nucleotides: TGTGCCAGCAGCGGGACAAATAATTCACCCCTCCACTTT. Protein sequence: CASSGTNNSPLHF.

The V call is TRBV6-5, the J call TRBJ1-2; no definite D call. This CDR3 has 13 residues. CDR1 is MNHEY, CDR2 SVGAGI, per germline. Trimming shortened V by 6 bases and J by 3 bases, and 11 bases separated the two germline ends. CDR3 nucleotides: TGTGCCAGCAGCTCCGGGCTCTACTATGGCTACACCTTC. It is translated as CASSSGLYYGYTF.

The chain combines TRBV7-9 with TRBJ1-4, with D hard to call. The CDR3 is made up of 17 amino acids. V was shortened by 5 bases and J by 8 bases, with 24 bases between the two germline ends. CDR1 is SEHNR and CDR2 is FQNEAQ in the germline V gene (reference sequence). In DNA form, the CDR3 reads TGTGCCAGCAGCCCACGGGTTGTGGGAATGGGAAACGAAAAACTGTTTTTT. This encodes CASSPRVVGMGNEKLFF.

The chain has TRBV10-2 and TRBJ1-2, with D tentatively TRBD1 (6 bases). Trimming cost V 4 bases and J 0 bases, with 9 bases left between them. Germline CDR1 and CDR2: WSHSY and SAAADI. The CDR3 consists of 14 residues. For the CDR3, the DNA is TGCGCCAGCAGTGGACAGGTGGCTAACTATGGCTACACCTTC. Translation: CASSGQVANYGYTF.

The CDR3 spells CASTWQGSEKLFF. The DNA for the CDR3 is TGTGCCAGCACCTGGCAGGGTTCTGAAAAACTGTTTTTT. The chain combines TRBV6-5 with TRBJ1-4; weak D call: TRBD1 (5 bases). The germline V gene has CDR1 MNHEY and CDR2 SVGAGI. The V and J ends lost 7 bases and 7 bases respectively, with 13 bases between them. The CDR3 loop spans 13 amino acids.

The chain joins TRBV18 to TRBJ2-2; 16 nucleotides line up with TRBD2. The CDR3 runs 18 residues. V dropped 4 bases and J dropped 6; count of bases not matched to a gene: 8. Germline V lookup: CDR1 KGHSH, CDR2 LQKENI. The CDR3 bases are TGTGCCAGCTCACTCTCCGGGACTAGCGGGGGGGCCCCCGGGGAGCTGTTTTTT. Translating gives CASSLSGTSGGAPGELFF.

The chain uses TRBV11-2 and TRBJ2-7, with D perhaps matching TRBD1 or TRBD2 (5 bases each). CDR3 length equals 14 residues. Germline CDR1 is SGHAT and CDR2 is FQNNGV. The ends were cut back, 2 bases at V and 0 bases at J, with 8 bases in the middle. CDR3 residues: CASSLQGTSYEQYF. The DNA for the CDR3 is TGTGCCAGCAGCTTACAAGGGACCTCCTACGAGCAGTACTTC.

This clone was seen only once. This chain connects TRBV29-1 to TRBJ2-6; perhaps TRBD1 as D (5 bases). Trimming cost V 6 bases and J 4 bases, with 10 bases left between them. Germline V lookup: CDR1 SQVTM, CDR2 ANQGSEA. The CDR3 runs 13 residues. CDR3 loop: CSVQGSGANVLTF. The CDR3 DNA is TGCAGCGTCCAGGGTTCAGGGGCCAACGTCCTGACTTTC. Using reference TRBV29-1 and TRBJ2-6 for the parts outside the CDR3, the full variable domain is SAVISQKPSRDICQRGTSLTIQCQVDSQVTMMFWYRQQPGQSLTLIATANQGSEATYESGFVIDKFPISRPNLTFSTLTVSNMSPEDSSIYLCSVQGSGANVLTFGAGSRLTVL.

The chain employs TRBV7-2 and TRBJ1-1; D ambiguous. This CDR3 is built from 14 residues. V was shortened by 1 base and J by 7 bases, with 13 bases between the two germline ends. Germline V CDR1 and CDR2: SGHTA, FQGNSA. For the CDR3, the DNA is TGTGCCAGCAGCTTAGAATGGCAAGTAGATGAAGCTTTCTTT. It is translated as CASSLEWQVDEAFF. The complete variable domain, with remaining parts taken from reference TRBV7-2 and TRBJ1-1, reads GAGVSQSPSNKVTEKGKDVELRCDPISGHTALYWYRQSLGQGLEFLIYFQGNSAPDKSGLPSDRFSAERTGGSVSTLTIQRTQQEDSAVYLCASSLEWQVDEAFFGQGTRLTVV.

J is TRBJ2-5 and V is TRBV2; no clear D. CDR1 and CDR2 from the germline V gene are SNHLY and FYNNEI. V was pared by 8 bases and J by 2 bases, with 15 bases between. This CDR3 has 14 residues. The DNA for the CDR3 is TGTGCCAGCGCCGAGCTGACGAATCAAGAGACCCAGTACTTC. Translation: CASAELTNQETQYF.

The chain combines TRBV6-5 with TRBJ2-7, with D possibly being TRBD1 or TRBD2 (5 bases each). With 5 bases removed from V and 7 bases from J, the gap between germline ends came to 15 bases. The CDR3 is 13 amino acids. Germline V gene lookup returns CDR1 MNHEY and CDR2 SVGAGI. CDR3: CASSPLQGGEQYV. CDR3 DNA: TGTGCCAGCAGTCCCCTTCAGGGCGGGGAGCAGTACGTC.

This clone appeared a few times. The chain recombines TRBV29-1 with TRBJ2-1, with a weak D call TRBD2 (5 bases). Germline V gene sequence: CDR1 SQVTM, CDR2 ANQGSEA. The CDR3 is made up of 11 amino acids. V lost 1 base, J lost 9 bases, and 7 bases lay in between. DNA of the CDR3: TGCAGCGTTGAAGTGAGGGCTGAGCAGTTCTTC. The encoded protein is CSVEVRAEQFF.

This chain joins TRBV5-1 and TRBJ2-5; D is ambiguous. The length of the CDR3 is 13 residues. Trimming left V 5 bases short and J 5 bases short, with 13 bases between. Germline-derived CDR1 and CDR2 are SGHRS and YFSETQ. The CDR3 reads CASSEIPLETQYF. DNA for the CDR3: TGCGCCAGCAGTGAGATCCCACTTGAGACCCAGTACTTC.

This clone showed up just once. This sequence joins TRBV27 and TRBJ1-2, with 7 positions matching TRBD1. The trim removed 5 bases at V and 4 bases at J, leaving 10 bases unmatched. The CDR3 sequence is 15 residues long. Germline V gene data show CDR1 as MNHEY and CDR2 as SMNVEV (reference sequence). The chain's CDR3 is CASSRGDSITYGYTF. CDR3 DNA sequence: TGTGCCAGCAGTAGAGGGGACAGCATAACCTATGGCTACACCTTC.

This rearrangement joins TRBV7-9 to TRBJ1-5; D possibly corresponds to TRBD1 (6 bases). Germline CDR1 and CDR2: SEHNR and FQNEAQ (reference sequence). The CDR3 extends over 14 amino acids. V gave up 0 bases and J gave up 4 bases, with 7 bases separating them. The CDR3 here is CASSLAGANQPQHF. CDR3 bases: TGTGCCAGCAGCTTAGCGGGGGCTAATCAGCCCCAGCATTTT.

This clone was detected only once. This CDR3 reads CASKQGTGEGSGELFF. CDR3 coding DNA: TGTGCCAGCAAACAGGGAACAGGAGAAGGCTCCGGGGAGCTGTTTTTT. The V and J genes are TRBV2 and TRBJ2-2, with TRBD1 as a possible D gene (6 bases). Deletions cut 7 bases from V and 6 bases from J, with 21 bases between. CDR3 length: 16 residues. Per germline, CDR1 SNHLY and CDR2 FYNNEI.

The V call is TRBV6-5, the J call TRBJ2-1; D is ambiguous. Trimming stripped 4 bases from V and 8 bases from J, with 12 bases between. The CDR3 loop spans 13 amino acids. Germline values: CDR1 MNHEY, CDR2 SVGAGI. CDR3 sequence reads: CASSSSTTDEQFF. The DNA for the CDR3 is TGTGCCAGCAGTTCTTCCACAACGGATGAGCAGTTCTTC.

CDR3 amino acids: CASSQSGGNSYGYTF. The CDR3 DNA sequence: TGCGCCAGCAGTCAATCCGGAGGGAACAGCTATGGCTACACCTTC. This chain uses TRBV23-1 with TRBJ1-2, with D uncertain. TRBV23-1 belongs to the ORF category, with a function that is uncertain. The CDR3 is 15 amino acids. Trimming took 0 bases from V and 4 from J, leaving 12 bases between them.

This sequence joins TRBV7-6 and TRBJ1-2; 11 nucleotides match TRBD1. Trimming took 2 bases from V and 4 from J; bases not matched to a gene: 6. The CDR3 is 16 residues long. CDR1 is SGHVS, CDR2 FNYEAQ, per germline. CDR3 amino acids: CASSLTGTGGIYGYTF. The DNA for the CDR3 is TGTGCCAGCAGCTTAACCGGGACAGGGGGAATCTATGGCTACACCTTC.

J is TRBJ2-1 and V is TRBV7-9; tentatively, D is TRBD2 (5 bases). V was cut by 0 bases and J by 4 bases, with 10 bases left in between. CDR3 size: 15 residues. Germline CDR1 is SEHNR and CDR2 is FQNEAQ (reference sequence). The CDR3 region is CASSLAFEGYNEQFF. As DNA, the CDR3 is TGTGCCAGCAGCTTAGCTTTTGAGGGTTACAATGAGCAGTTCTTC.